These 6 T cell receptor beta chains came from one sample sequenced in a study of neurological immune-mediated disorders. TCRdb reprocessed the 5' RACE reads via MiXCR and lists one record per CDR3 protein. Of about 22,000 distinct CDR3 sequences in the sample, 5% to 7% were seen once. The sample comprised CD8+ T cells from blood. The receptors stem from a man aged 18 to 30 in good health.

This clonotype was counted many times. V gene TRBV5-1 combines with J gene TRBJ2-7; unclear D gene. The germline gives CDR1 SGHRS, CDR2 YFSETQ. The CDR3 covers 14 residues. Trimming shortened V by 2 bases and J by 1 base, and 10 bases separated the two germline ends. The chain's CDR3 is CASSFYGPSYEQYF. The CDR3 DNA sequence: TGCGCCAGCAGCTTTTACGGTCCTTCCTACGAGCAGTACTTC. The variable domain in full, with the rest retrieved from reference TRBV5-1 and TRBJ2-7, is KAGVTQTPRYLIKTRGQQVTLSCSPISGHRSVSWYQQTPGQGLQFLFEYFSETQRNKGNFPGRFSGRQFSNSRSEMNVSTLELGDSALYLCASSFYGPSYEQYFGPGTRLTVT.

This clonotype has ten or more counts. The V call is TRBV7-2, the J call TRBJ2-5, with 9 bases that match TRBD2. The V segment lost 2 bases and the J segment 5 bases; nucleotides outside the gene matches: 9. The CDR3 has 16 amino acids. Per the germline V gene, CDR1 is SGHTA and CDR2 is FQGNSA. DNA of the CDR3: TGTGCCAGCAGCTTAATTTCGGGGCGGGGGGGCGAGACCCAGTACTTC. As protein: CASSLISGRGGETQYF.

This clonotype showed up many times. The rearrangement links TRBV14 to TRBJ1-2; D remains unclear. The V and J ends lost 1 base and 8 bases respectively, with 14 bases between them. The length of the CDR3 is 14 residues. CDR1 and CDR2 from the germline V gene are SGHDN and FVKESK. In nucleotides, the CDR3 is TGTGCCAGCAGCCAAGGGGGAGCGGCCGAGGGCTACACCTTC. It is translated as CASSQGGAAEGYTF.

The V gene is TRBV3-1, the J gene TRBJ1-2; the D gene is possibly TRBD1 (5 bases). Germline CDR1 and CDR2: LGHDT and YNNKEL (reference sequence). The V gene lost 0 bases and the J gene lost 10 bases, with 15 bases spanning the gap. CDR3 length: 14 amino acids. CDR3 amino acids: CASSQDAGAHDYTF. CDR3 bases: TGTGCCAGCAGCCAAGATGCCGGGGCACATGACTACACCTTC. The full variable domain, rest sourced from reference TRBV3-1 and TRBJ1-2, is DTAVSQTPKYLVTQMGNDKSIKCEQNLGHDTMYWYKQDSKKFLKIMFSYNNKELIINETVPNRFSPKSPDKAHLNLHINSLELGDSAVYFCASSQDAGAHDYTFGSGTRLTVV.

This clonotype came up many times. The CDR3 DNA reads TGTGCCAGCAGTTTAAGGGGAGACTATGGCTACACCTTC. Its protein product is CASSLRGDYGYTF. The rearrangement links TRBV27 to TRBJ1-2, with D perhaps matching TRBD1 (5 bases). The CDR3 length is 13 residues. Germline V CDR1 and CDR2: MNHEY, SMNVEV (reference sequence). The germline V and J ends were trimmed by 2 bases and 3 bases, with 7 bases remaining between them.

This clonotype was seen at least ten times. The chain employs TRBV27 and TRBJ1-5, with a tentative D call TRBD1 (6 bases). CDR1 and CDR2 from the germline V gene are MNHEY and SMNVEV (reference sequence). The V and J ends lost 5 bases and 0 bases respectively, with 8 bases between them. This CDR3 region has 14 residues. The CDR3 region has the DNA TGTGCCAGCAGTCTACAGGGTAGCAATCAGCCCCAGCATTTT. Its translation is CASSLQGSNQPQHF.